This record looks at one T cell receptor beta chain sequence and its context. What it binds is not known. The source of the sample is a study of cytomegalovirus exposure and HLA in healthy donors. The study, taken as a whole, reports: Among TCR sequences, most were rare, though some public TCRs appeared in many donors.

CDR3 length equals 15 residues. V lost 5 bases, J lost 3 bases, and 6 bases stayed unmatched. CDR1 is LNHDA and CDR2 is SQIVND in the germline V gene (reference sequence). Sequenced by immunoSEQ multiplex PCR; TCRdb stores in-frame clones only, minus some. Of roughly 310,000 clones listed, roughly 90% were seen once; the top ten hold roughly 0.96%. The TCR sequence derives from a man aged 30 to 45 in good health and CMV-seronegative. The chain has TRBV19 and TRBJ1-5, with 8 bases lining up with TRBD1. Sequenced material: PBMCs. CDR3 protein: CASSGRGQANQPQHF. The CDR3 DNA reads TGTGCCAGTAGTGGTAGGGGACAGGCCAATCAGCCCCAGCATTTT.